The 13 T cell receptor beta chains reported below all come from one sample, sequenced in a study of cytomegalovirus exposure and HLA in healthy donors. The PCR had 60 Vbeta and 13 Jbeta primers. Profiling relied on immunoSEQ multiplex PCR, and the TCRdb table lists in-frame clones only, not all of them. The table includes roughly 81,000 clones, around 80% detected once. What was sequenced was PBMCs. The source is a man between 25 and 39 years old in good health and CMV-seronegative.

V is TRBV18 and J is TRBJ2-7, with D tentatively TRBD2 (6 bases). This CDR3 comprises 13 residues. The V end lost 2 bases, the J end lost 9 bases, and 14 bases lay between the germline ends. CDR1 is KGHSH and CDR2 is LQKENI in the germline V gene. The CDR3 here is CASSPIVGGAQYF. CDR3 DNA sequence: TGTGCCAGCTCACCAATCGTGGGAGGCGCGCAGTACTTC. The full variable domain, in which reference TRBV18 and TRBJ2-7 provide the parts outside the CDR3, is NAGVMQNPRHLVRRRGQEARLRCSPMKGHSHVYWYRQLPEEGLKFMVYLQKENIIDESGMPKERFSAEFPKEGPSILRIQQVVRGDSAAYFCASSPIVGGAQYFGPGTRLTVT.

In this sample, this clone turned up once. One end of the junction does not line up with germline, which may come from a read error. The chain links TRBV4-1 to TRBJ1-6, with 10 bases lining up with TRBD1. This CDR3 is 15 amino acids long. Germline assignment: CDR1 MGHRA and CDR2 YSYEKL. The DNA for the CDR3 is TGCGCCAGCAGCGAAACCGGGACAGGGGATTCACCCCCCCACTTT. It is translated as CASSETGTGDSPPHF.

The chain is built from TRBV15 and TRBJ1-6; TRBD1 matches at 8 bases. The V gene's germline CDR1 is LNHNV and CDR2 YYDKDF (reference sequence). This CDR3 is 13 amino acids long. V gave up 5 bases and J gave up 10 bases; unmatched junction bases: 4. For the CDR3, the DNA is TGTGCCACCAGCGGACGGGACAGGTCACCCCTCCACTTT. Translation: CATSGRDRSPLHF.

The chain combines TRBV5-6 with TRBJ2-1, with TRBD2 as a possible D gene (5 bases). CDR1 SGHDT and CDR2 YYEEEE come from the germline V gene. The CDR3 has 14 residues. V dropped 0 bases and J dropped 15 bases, with 19 bases sitting between them. The chain's CDR3 is CASSLESGGVEAFF. The CDR3 DNA is TGTGCCAGCAGCTTGGAAAGTGGAGGTGTGGAGGCGTTCTTC. Supplemented by reference TRBV5-6 and TRBJ2-1, the full variable domain reads DAGVTQSPTHLIKTRGQQVTLRCSPKSGHDTVSWYQQALGQGPQFIFQYYEEEERQRGNFPDRFSGHQFPNYSSELNVNALLLGDSALYLCASSLESGGVEAFFGPGTRLTVL.

The rearrangement links TRBV2 to TRBJ1-1; D perhaps matches TRBD1 (6 bases). V dropped 6 bases and J dropped 4 bases, with 18 bases sitting between them. Germline V gives CDR1 SNHLY, CDR2 FYNNEI. CDR3 length equals 15 residues. CDR3 bases: TGTGCCAGCAGCCCAAGGAGACAGGTTCTCACTGAAGCTTTCTTT. This gives the protein CASSPRRQVLTEAFF.

This clone was counted a few times. The V gene is TRBV30, the J gene TRBJ1-6; maybe TRBD1 (5 bases). The V end was cut by 2 bases, the J end by 10 bases, with 18 bases between. This CDR3 spans 15 amino acids. CDR1 GTSNPN and CDR2 SVGIG come from the germline V gene (reference sequence). The CDR3 loop is CAWSQRRGSESPLHF. The DNA of the CDR3 is TGTGCCTGGAGTCAAAGGCGGGGGAGTGAATCACCCCTCCACTTT.

As to this clone: A read error may produce the germline difference seen at one junction end. The rearrangement uses TRBV2 and TRBJ2-5, with D tentatively TRBD2 (6 bases). This CDR3 spans 14 amino acids. Germline V gene lookup returns CDR1 SNHLY and CDR2 FYNNEI. The CDR3 loop reads CASSLAGTQETQHF. CDR3 sequence (DNA): TGTGCCAGCAGTTTAGCCGGGACTCAAGAGACCCAGCACTTC.

This clone was observed a single time. The chain links TRBV5-1 to TRBJ2-1; 11 bases are shared with TRBD1. Germline trimming cut 4 bases from V and 16 bases from J; bases unmatched to any gene: 7. Germline V gene data show CDR1 as SGHRS and CDR2 as YFSETQ. The CDR3 is 12 residues long. The CDR3 loop reads CASSQVGQGGFF. CDR3 coding DNA: TGCGCCAGCAGCCAGGTGGGACAGGGGGGTTTCTTC.

V is TRBV30 and J is TRBJ2-3; 14 bases line up with TRBD2. V lost 1 base, J lost 1 base, and 4 bases stayed unmatched. Germline loops: CDR1 GTSNPN, CDR2 SVGIG (reference sequence). The CDR3 is 17 amino acids. Here the CDR3 reads CAWSALGLAGGTDTQYF. For the CDR3, the DNA is TGTGCCTGGAGTGCCCTGGGACTAGCGGGAGGCACAGATACGCAGTATTTT. Together with reference TRBV30 and TRBJ2-3, the CDR3 gives the full variable domain: SQTIHQWPATLVQPVGSPLSLECTVEGTSNPNLYWYRQAAGRGLQLLFYSVGIGQISSEVPQNLSASRPQDRQFILSSKKLLLSDSGFYLCAWSALGLAGGTDTQYFGPGTRLTVL.

The chain uses TRBV7-2 and TRBJ2-2, with 9 bases aligning to TRBD1. The J segment lost 4 bases and the V segment lost 5 bases, leaving 8 bases of the junction unmatched. The CDR3 totals 16 residues. From germline, CDR1 is SGHTA and CDR2 FQGNSA. The CDR3 region has the DNA TGTGCCAGCAGCGCCGGGACAGGGCATTTCACCGGGGAGCTGTTTTTT. This encodes CASSAGTGHFTGELFF. The complete variable domain, with remaining parts taken from reference TRBV7-2 and TRBJ2-2, reads GAGVSQSPSNKVTEKGKDVELRCDPISGHTALYWYRQSLGQGLEFLIYFQGNSAPDKSGLPSDRFSAERTGGSVSTLTIQRTQQEDSAVYLCASSAGTGHFTGELFFGEGSRLTVL.

The chain has TRBV6-5 and TRBJ1-5, with TRBD1 matching over 8 bases. Trimming took 4 bases from V and 6 from J; bases not matched to a gene: 11. Germline V gives CDR1 MNHEY, CDR2 SVGAGI. The CDR3 totals 16 residues. The CDR3 nucleotides are TGTGCCAGCAGTTGGGGTACTACAGGGGGTGCTCAGCCCCAGCATTTT. Protein sequence: CASSWGTTGGAQPQHF.

Turning to this clone: The same CDR3 is also encoded by other DNA sequences in this sample. The chain is built from TRBV15 and TRBJ1-5, with D uncertain. The germline CDR1 and CDR2 sequences are LNHNV and YYDKDF (reference sequence). This CDR3 has 13 residues. The V end was cut by 0 bases, the J end by 3 bases, with 3 bases between. CDR3: CATSRDLNQPQHF. CDR3 nucleotides: TGTGCCACCAGCAGAGACCTCAATCAGCCCCAGCATTTT.

This clone showed up just a few times. The rearrangement links TRBV4-3 to TRBJ2-1, with 9 positions matching TRBD2. The CDR3 covers 15 residues. Unmatched junction bases numbered 6, after V lost 0 bases and J lost 9 bases. Looked up from germline, CDR1 is LGHNA and CDR2 is YSLEER. The CDR3 nucleotides read TGCGCCAGCAGCCAAGATCGCCTAGCGGGAAGTGAGCAGTTCTTC. Translating gives CASSQDRLAGSEQFF.